A selection of T cell receptor beta chains follows, all from one sample in a study of T cell repertoires in cytomegalovirus infection. TCRdb fed the reads into MiXCR, producing one record per CDR3 protein. Seen here are some 400,000 distinct CDR3 sequences, approximately 18% observed once, and the top ten hold approximately 10%. The sequenced material came from PBMCs. The receptors stem from a human donor in good health (CMV status not recorded). Some clones in this sample may be carry-over from other donors' samples. CDR3s include the opening cysteine and the closing phenylalanine or tryptophan. Fields, in order: V gene, J gene, D gene, clone size, CDR3 DNA, CDR3 protein. A D gene is named only where the DNA matches it firmly. Size tells how often a clone was seen (once, few, many) or the class of an expanded clone, and some rows leave it out.

V: TRBV12-3/TRBV12-4
J: TRBJ2-5
D: TRBD1
size: few
DNA: TGTGCCAGCAGTCCGGGACAGGTCGGCGAGACCCAGTACTTC
CDR3: CASSPGQVGETQYF

V: TRBV27
J: TRBJ2-7
D: TRBD1
size: NA
DNA: TGTGCCAGCAGCAAAAGCCCCGCGACCGGACAGGGTGGGGCCTACGAGCAGTACTTC
CDR3: CASSKSPATGQGGAYEQYF

V: TRBV28
J: TRBJ2-1
D: TRBD2
size: NA
DNA: TGTGCCAGCAGCCCGGGGGGTACAATCTACAATGAGCAGTTCTTC
CDR3: CASSPGGTIYNEQFF

V: TRBV7-6
J: TRBJ2-1
D: NA
size: many
DNA: TGTGCCAGCAGCTCCGTGGGCCTCCTGGTAGGAAATGAGCAGTTCTTC
CDR3: CASSSVGLLVGNEQFF

V: TRBV20-1
J: TRBJ2-3
D: NA
size: few
DNA: TGCAGTGCGGACCCGGGGGCTAGTACAGATACGCAGTATTTT
CDR3: CSADPGASTDTQYF

V: TRBV6-2/TRBV6-3
J: TRBJ1-1
D: NA
size: few
DNA: TGTGCCAGCAGTAACGGGGCTGATAACACTGAAGCTTTCTTT
CDR3: CASSNGADNTEAFF

V: TRBV7-9
J: TRBJ1-6
D: NA
size: few
DNA: TGTGCCAGCAGCCAAATTCAGGATTCACCCCTCCACTTT
CDR3: CASSQIQDSPLHF

V: TRBV20-1
J: TRBJ2-5
D: NA
size: NA
DNA: TGCAGTGCAAACACCGGGACGGATGAGACCCAGTACTTC
CDR3: CSANTGTDETQYF

V: TRBV7-2
J: TRBJ1-2
D: TRBD1
size: many
DNA: TGTGCCAGCAGCTTAGTCGACAGGGACCTCTATGGCTACACCTTC
CDR3: CASSLVDRDLYGYTF

V: TRBV5-1
J: TRBJ2-1
D: NA
size: NA
DNA: TGCGCCAGCAGTATCGCCTTACAGAGCTCCTACAATGAGCAGTTCTTC
CDR3: CASSIALQSSYNEQFF

V: TRBV12-3/TRBV12-4
J: TRBJ2-5
D: TRBD2
size: NA
DNA: TGTGCCAGCAGTCTGGGGACTAGCGGGACCGAAGAGACCCAGTACTTC
CDR3: CASSLGTSGTEETQYF

V: TRBV7-6
J: TRBJ2-7
D: NA
size: few
DNA: TGTGCCAGCAGCGCCAGTCACGTGGGCTACGAGCAGTACTTC
CDR3: CASSASHVGYEQYF

V: TRBV5-1
J: TRBJ1-4
D: NA
size: few
DNA: TGCGCCAGCCCTTTGCCTCCTCCCTCCTCACCGGGACTTAATGAAAAACTGTTTTTT
CDR3: CASPLPPPSSPGLNEKLFF

V: TRBV7-2
J: TRBJ2-7
D: NA
size: NA
DNA: TGTGCCAGCAGCTTAGGGGCGGAGACCTACGAGCAGTACTTC
CDR3: CASSLGAETYEQYF

V: TRBV6-5
J: TRBJ1-4
D: NA
size: NA
DNA: TGTGCCAGCAGTTACGACTGGGGTGTGGAGAATGAAAAACTGTTTTTT
CDR3: CASSYDWGVENEKLFF

V: TRBV2
J: TRBJ2-1
D: TRBD1
size: few
DNA: TGTGCCAGCCTATCGGGACAGACAAGAAATGAGCAGTTCTTC
CDR3: CASLSGQTRNEQFF

V: TRBV4-3
J: TRBJ2-3
D: TRBD2
size: NA
DNA: TGCGCCAGCAGCCTAAGACCACTAGCGGGAAGAGGGGCTAGCACAGATACGCAGTATTTT
CDR3: CASSLRPLAGRGASTDTQYF

V: TRBV20-1
J: TRBJ2-7
D: NA
size: once
DNA: TGCAGTGCTAGAGATCCTCTCTCCGAGCAGTACTTC
CDR3: CSARDPLSEQYF

V: TRBV29-1
J: TRBJ2-7
D: TRBD2
size: NA
DNA: TGCAGCGTTGATGGCACGGGGGGGGGAGTCGGGCAGTACTTC
CDR3: CSVDGTGGGVGQYF

V: TRBV7-9
J: TRBJ2-1
D: TRBD2
size: NA
DNA: TGTGCCAGCAGCGCGTCGGGGGCTAGCGGGGACAATGAGCAGTTCTTC
CDR3: CASSASGASGDNEQFF